This record looks at one TCR beta chain sequence and its context. This entry is derived from a study of blood T cell repertoires in COVID-19. CDR3 length: 12 amino acids. Germline-derived CDR1 and CDR2 are GTSNPN and SVGIG (reference sequence). The V end was cut by 5 bases, the J end by 3 bases, with 11 bases between. Measured with immunoSEQ multiplex PCR; TCRdb has only the in-frame clones, and not every one. This table has about 38,000 clones, nearly 90% appearing once. What was sequenced was peripheral blood. V is TRBV30 and J is TRBJ2-7; D is perhaps TRBD1 or TRBD2 (6 bases each). The TCR comes from a man between 65 and 85 years old with active COVID-19. CDR3 in DNA: TGTGCCTGGGGGGGGCAGGGCTACGAGCAGTACTTC. Protein sequence: CAWGGQGYEQYF. The whole variable domain, remainder taken from reference TRBV30 and TRBJ2-7, is SQTIHQWPATLVQPVGSPLSLECTVEGTSNPNLYWYRQAAGRGLQLLFYSVGIGQISSEVPQNLSASRPQDRQFILSSKKLLLSDSGFYLCAWGGQGYEQYFGPGTRLTVT.